This TCR beta chain was obtained from a study of blood T cell repertoires in COVID-19. Study in general: COVID-19 samples from acute and convalescent phases originated in the United States, Italy and Spain. T cells, B-cell-depleted T cells, or PBMCs provided the cDNA or gDNA that served as material.

In the study's own analysis: Estimation of nucleated cell counts relied on the amplification of reference gene primers. Repertoires were generated with immunoSEQ multiplex PCR, while TCRdb's copy carries only in-frame clones and drops some. V, J and clone size are taken as reported in that table, and D and trimming were inferred from the DNA itself. This sample has 130,000 or so clones, with over 75% found just once. The CDR3 length is 14 residues. Germline CDR1 and CDR2: LNHDA and SQIVND (reference sequence). With 7 bases removed from V and 3 bases from J, the gap between germline ends came to 12 bases. This clone was counted only a few times.

The TCR sequence derives from a man aged 50-60 years with acute or convalescent COVID-19. The sequenced sample was peripheral blood. The chain uses TRBV19 and TRBJ2-2; D is possibly TRBD1 (6 bases). Here the CDR3 DNA reads TGTGCCAGTAACAGGGTTCGAGACACCGGGGAGCTGTTTTTT. This codes for CASNRVRDTGELFF.